This passage covers 18 T cell receptor beta chains from one sample sequenced in a study of blood T cell repertoires in COVID-19. Only in-frame clones appear in the TCRdb table, and some are missing; sequencing was by immunoSEQ multiplex PCR. The data show about 75,000 clones, with about nine tenths seen just once and roughly 6% held by the top ten. The sample was peripheral blood. The receptors derive from a woman between 50 and 59 years old with acute or convalescent COVID-19.

The J gene is TRBJ1-1, the V gene TRBV10-3; 10 nucleotides line up with TRBD1. CDR1 ENHRY and CDR2 SYGVKD come from the germline V gene. The V gene end was trimmed by 0 bases and the J gene end by 11 bases; junction bases not matched to a gene: 6. This CDR3 has 14 amino acids. The CDR3 nucleotides are TGTGCCATCAGTGAGTCCGGACAGGGGGTTGAGGCTTTCTTT. Residues: CAISESGQGVEAFF.

In regard to this clone: The CDR3 end shows no conserved phenylalanine or tryptophan, and so a read error is likely. The DNA is omitted, as the CDR3 cannot be located on it reliably, and the CDR3 follows TCRdb's listing. The CDR3 loop reads CASSLSTGTPLMS. This rearrangement joins TRBV28 to TRBJ1-1; the table assigns TRBD1, which was not confirmed against the DNA. Germline V gives CDR1 MDHEN, CDR2 SYDVKM. From its first to its last residue, the CDR3 has 13 amino acids.

V is TRBV5-6 and J is TRBJ1-1; D perhaps matches TRBD1 (6 bases). Germline CDR1 reads SGHDT; CDR2 reads YYEEEE. This CDR3 spans 11 amino acids. Trimming cost V 4 bases and J 7 bases, with 8 bases left between them. The CDR3 loop reads CASSGGSEAFF. The DNA of the CDR3 is TGTGCCAGCAGCGGGGGCAGTGAAGCTTTCTTT. The full variable domain, rest sourced from reference TRBV5-6 and TRBJ1-1, is DAGVTQSPTHLIKTRGQQVTLRCSPKSGHDTVSWYQQALGQGPQFIFQYYEEEERQRGNFPDRFSGHQFPNYSSELNVNALLLGDSALYLCASSGGSEAFFGQGTRLTVV.

In its sample, this clone was seen once. The CDR3 region has the DNA TGTGCCAGCAGCTCTTCAGCGGGAGGGTCAGATACGCAGTATTTT. Amino acid sequence: CASSSSAGGSDTQYF. This chain joins TRBV11-3 and TRBJ2-3; 10 nucleotides align to TRBD2. The V gene's germline CDR1 is SGHNT and CDR2 YENEEA. The ends lost 4 bases at V and 4 bases at J; junction bases unmatched: 5. This CDR3 has 15 amino acids. The variable domain in full, completed from reference TRBV11-3 and TRBJ2-3, reads EAGVVQSPRYKIIEKKQPVAFWCNPISGHNTLYWYLQNLGQGPELLIRYENEEAVDDSQLPKDRFSAERLKGVDSTLKIQPAELGDSAVYLCASSSSAGGSDTQYFGPGTRLTVL.

This rearrangement joins TRBV30 to TRBJ2-7, with 7 bases lining up with TRBD2. The germline CDR1 and CDR2 sequences are GTSNPN and SVGIG (reference sequence). The CDR3 consists of 12 residues. Losses at the gene ends were 4 bases for V and 3 bases for J; bases not matched to a gene: 3. CDR3 in DNA: TGTGCCTGGACGACTAGCAGCTACGAGCAGTACTTC. It is translated as CAWTTSSYEQYF.

This clone was recorded only once. The CDR3 nucleotides read TGTGCCAGCAGTGGAGGGACTGTTGGAAACACCATATATTTT. Translating it yields CASSGGTVGNTIYF. V and J are TRBV2 and TRBJ1-3; the D gene is possibly TRBD1 (5 bases). Deletions cut 4 bases from V and 3 bases from J, with 10 bases between. CDR1 and CDR2 from the germline V gene are SNHLY and FYNNEI. CDR3 size: 14 residues.

This chain links TRBV25-1 with TRBJ2-3, with D maybe TRBD2 (6 bases). Trimming took off 6 bases at V and 0 bases at J, with 10 bases between the two ends. In germline, CDR1 is MGHDK, CDR2 SYGVNS. CDR3 length: 14 residues. CDR3 sequence reads: CASSPGLSTDTQYF. The CDR3 DNA sequence: TGTGCCAGCAGCCCGGGACTTAGCACAGATACGCAGTATTTT. Full variable domain (missing parts from reference TRBV25-1 and TRBJ2-3): EADIYQTPRYLVIGTGKKITLECSQTMGHDKMYWYQQDPGMELHLIHYSYGVNSTEKGDLSSESTVSRIRTEHFPLTLESARPSHTSQYLCASSPGLSTDTQYFGPGTRLTVL.

Only one count was recorded for this clone. The V call is TRBV19, the J call TRBJ2-5, with D tentatively TRBD1 (6 bases). Trimming removed 5 bases at V and 2 bases at J, with 9 bases between. Germline values: CDR1 LNHDA, CDR2 SQIVND (reference sequence). The CDR3 length is 13 residues. CDR3 bases: TGTGCCAGTAGTGGACAGACTCAAGAGACCCAGTACTTC. Protein sequence: CASSGQTQETQYF.

The chain carries TRBV7-9 and TRBJ2-3; 8 bases agree with TRBD2. Germline-derived CDR1 and CDR2 are SEHNR and FQNEAQ (reference sequence). The CDR3 covers 15 residues. Trimming cost V 1 base and J 6 bases; bases outside gene matches: 6. CDR3: CASSLGLPGGDTQYF. The CDR3 DNA is TGTGCCAGCAGCTTAGGGCTCCCGGGAGGGGATACGCAGTATTTT. The full variable domain, completed using reference TRBV7-9 and TRBJ2-3, is DTGVSQNPRHKITKRGQNVTFRCDPISEHNRLYWYRQTLGQGPEFLTYFQNEAQLEKSRLLSDRFSAERPKGSFSTLEIQRTEQGDSAMYLCASSLGLPGGDTQYFGPGTRLTVL.

The V and J genes are TRBV4-1 and TRBJ1-2; D uncertain. Trimming took 0 bases from V and 4 from J, leaving 12 bases between them. Germline V gene data show CDR1 as MGHRA and CDR2 as YSYEKL. CDR3 length: 15 residues. This chain's CDR3 is CASSQEPGASYGYTF. CDR3 nucleotide sequence: TGCGCCAGCAGCCAAGAACCGGGAGCTAGCTATGGCTACACCTTC.

The chain employs TRBV27 and TRBJ1-2, with D tentatively TRBD1 (6 bases). The CDR3 runs 15 residues. V lost 5 bases to trimming and J lost 0 bases, with 13 bases between them. CDR1 and CDR2 (germline): MNHEY, SMNVEV (reference sequence). DNA of the CDR3: TGTGCCAGCAGTACTAACAGGGCTTCTAACTATGGCTACACCTTC. Its translation: CASSTNRASNYGYTF.

The chain employs TRBV6-7 and TRBJ1-1; D is uncertain. TRBV6-7 is assigned to the ORF class and has an uncertain function. Between the trimmed V and J ends, which lost 1 base and 2 bases, there was a span of 20 bases. The length of the CDR3 is 18 residues. The CDR3 region is CASSYYPSHNPHNTEAFF. The CDR3 DNA sequence: TGTGCCAGCAGTTACTATCCCTCCCACAACCCACACAACACTGAAGCTTTCTTT.

With regard to this clone: Other DNA sequences in this specimen translate into the identical CDR3. The J gene is TRBJ2-7, the V gene TRBV6-5; D not resolved. The CDR3 covers 11 residues. The V end was cut by 7 bases, the J end by 3 bases, with 7 bases between. Germline V gives CDR1 MNHEY, CDR2 SVGAGI. CDR3 loop: CASTPGYEQYF. DNA for the CDR3: TGTGCCAGCACACCCGGCTACGAGCAGTACTTC.

The rearrangement links TRBV12-3 or TRBV12-4 to TRBJ1-6; D perhaps matches TRBD1 (6 bases). The CDR3 length is 13 residues. V was trimmed by 5 bases and J by 10 bases, leaving 12 bases between them. CDR3 in DNA: TGTGCCAGCAGTCCGATCAGGGGATCACCCCTCCACTTT. This translates into CASSPIRGSPLHF.

This clone has a handful of counts. The J gene is TRBJ1-2, the V gene TRBV18; D may be TRBD1 (6 bases). Germline lookup yields CDR1 KGHSH and CDR2 LQKENI. Trimming took off 3 bases at V and 8 bases at J, with 22 bases between the two ends. The CDR3 runs to 16 residues. CDR3 nucleotides: TGTGCCAGCTCACCCCTCAACGTTGGACAGATGCAAGGCTACACCTTC. As protein: CASSPLNVGQMQGYTF. Full variable domain (missing parts from reference TRBV18 and TRBJ1-2): NAGVMQNPRHLVRRRGQEARLRCSPMKGHSHVYWYRQLPEEGLKFMVYLQKENIIDESGMPKERFSAEFPKEGPSILRIQQVVRGDSAAYFCASSPLNVGQMQGYTFGSGTRLTVV.

This clone was counted a single time. This chain joins TRBV2 and TRBJ2-1, with 11 nucleotides matching TRBD2. Germline V CDR1 and CDR2: SNHLY, FYNNEI. With V trimmed by 2 bases and J by 0 bases, 9 bases remained unmatched. The CDR3 has 19 residues. The CDR3, as DNA: TGTGCCAGCAGTGAAAGACTAGCGGGGTTGCTCGCCTCCTACAATGAGCAGTTCTTC. Amino acids: CASSERLAGLLASYNEQFF.

The chain combines TRBV7-9 with TRBJ2-1; 7 bases are a match to TRBD2. The CDR3 runs 16 residues. The junction had 10 bases not matched to a gene; V was cut back by 4 bases and J by 4 bases. The germline V gene encodes CDR1 SEHNR and CDR2 FQNEAQ (reference sequence). As DNA, the CDR3 is TGTGCCAGCAGCTACAACGACCAGCGGGGTTACAATGAGCAGTTCTTC. Amino acids: CASSYNDQRGYNEQFF.

The chain carries TRBV7-2 and TRBJ2-3, with D unresolved. V was cut by 3 bases and J by 3 bases, with 7 bases left in between. This CDR3 spans 13 amino acids. Per germline, CDR1 SGHTA and CDR2 FQGNSA. This CDR3 reads CASSFLSTDTQYF. The CDR3 nucleotides read TGTGCCAGCAGCTTTCTTAGTACAGATACGCAGTATTTT. The entire variable domain, with the rest obtained from reference TRBV7-2 and TRBJ2-3, is as follows: GAGVSQSPSNKVTEKGKDVELRCDPISGHTALYWYRQSLGQGLEFLIYFQGNSAPDKSGLPSDRFSAERTGGSVSTLTIQRTQQEDSAVYLCASSFLSTDTQYFGPGTRLTVL.